A single sample is the source of the 27 T cell receptor beta chains below, sequenced in a study of T cell responses to AZD1222 COVID-19 vaccine. The protocol was immunoSEQ multiplex PCR, while the TCRdb copy is restricted to in-frame clones and leaves out a portion. The table has more than 150,000 clones, about 90% seen once. The starting material was peripheral blood, obtained 28 days after the second AZD1222 dose. Every receptor here comes from an adult who received the AZD1222 COVID-19 vaccine.

V usage is TRBV3-1 (or the pseudogene TRBV3-2) and J usage is TRBJ1-4, with D perhaps matching TRBD1 (5 bases). V lost 9 bases and J lost 8, with 13 bases in between. CDR3 length: 12 amino acids. In germline, CDR1 is LGHDT, CDR2 YNNKEL (reference sequence). The CDR3 is CASRGVGEKLFF. CDR3 nucleotides: TGTGCCAGTCGGGGGGTTGGGGAAAAACTGTTTTTT.

V and J are TRBV28 and TRBJ2-1; D is perhaps TRBD2 (5 bases). CDR1 and CDR2 from the germline V gene are MDHEN and SYDVKM. Trimming took off 5 bases at V and 4 bases at J, with 15 bases between the two ends. The CDR3 totals 15 residues. As DNA, the CDR3 is TGTGCCAGCAGTACTGAGCGGACTCCATACAATGAGCAGTTCTTC. It yields the protein CASSTERTPYNEQFF.

This clone was observed a few times. CDR3 in amino acids: CASSLLGTSNTEAFF. The CDR3 nucleotides read TGTGCCAGCAGCTTATTGGGCACCTCGAACACTGAAGCTTTCTTT. This chain joins TRBV7-2 and TRBJ1-1; D gene uncertain. V lost 2 bases and J 1 base, leaving 11 bases between the germline ends. Germline assignment: CDR1 SGHTA and CDR2 FQGNSA. The CDR3 length is 15 residues.

This CDR3 is CASSPRGRETDTQYF. The CDR3, as DNA: TGTGCCAGCAGCCCCCGGGGCAGGGAGACAGATACGCAGTATTTT. V gene TRBV13 combines with J gene TRBJ2-3; TRBD1 or TRBD2 may be the D gene (5 bases each). Germline V gene data show CDR1 as PRHDT and CDR2 as FYEKMQ (reference sequence). The CDR3 runs to 15 residues. V lost 5 bases and J 3 bases, leaving 15 bases between the germline ends.

The chain joins TRBV5-5 to TRBJ2-6; no clear D. This CDR3 has 15 residues. Germline V CDR1 and CDR2: SGHKS, YYEKEE (reference sequence). Trimming stripped 2 bases from V and 4 bases from J, with 10 bases between. The CDR3 loop reads CASSFSRRGANVLTF. The CDR3 bases are TGTGCCAGCAGCTTTTCACGGCGGGGGGCCAACGTCCTGACTTTC.

CDR3 amino acids: CASSPNTGVQPQHF. CDR3 nucleotides: TGTGCCAGCAGCCCAAATACAGGGGTCCAGCCCCAGCATTTT. This chain joins TRBV7-2 and TRBJ1-5; 7 bases map to TRBD1. The CDR3 runs 14 residues. Germline V lookup: CDR1 SGHTA, CDR2 FQGNSA. V gave up 5 bases and J gave up 7 bases; unmatched junction bases: 8.

CDR3 amino acids: CAISVSNQPQHF. The DNA for the CDR3 is TGTGCCATCAGTGTCAGCAATCAGCCCCAGCATTTT. The V and J genes are TRBV10-3 and TRBJ1-5; the D is unclear. CDR1 is ENHRY and CDR2 is SYGVKD in the germline V gene. Trimming took 4 bases from V and 1 from J, leaving 2 bases between them. This CDR3 contains 12 residues.

The V gene is TRBV7-9, the J gene TRBJ1-1; D is possibly TRBD1 (5 bases). The CDR3 is 13 residues long. The V end was cut by 2 bases, the J end by 4 bases, with 8 bases between. Germline V lookup: CDR1 SEHNR, CDR2 FQNEAQ (reference sequence). CDR3 residues: CASSLYGGTEAFF. CDR3 bases: TGTGCCAGCAGCTTATATGGGGGCACTGAAGCTTTCTTT.

The genes are TRBV7-9 and TRBJ2-3, with a possible D match to TRBD2 (5 bases). Trimming removed 1 base from V and 2 bases from J, with 13 bases in between. The germline CDR1 and CDR2 sequences are SEHNR and FQNEAQ (reference sequence). CDR3 length: 16 residues. In DNA, the CDR3 is TGTGCCAGCAGCTTAGTTGGGAGCTCGTACACAGATACGCAGTATTTT. Amino acid sequence: CASSLVGSSYTDTQYF. Full variable domain (remainder filled in from reference TRBV7-9 and TRBJ2-3): DTGVSQNPRHKITKRGQNVTFRCDPISEHNRLYWYRQTLGQGPEFLTYFQNEAQLEKSRLLSDRFSAERPKGSFSTLEIQRTEQGDSAMYLCASSLVGSSYTDTQYFGPGTRLTVL.

The chain uses TRBV7-9 and TRBJ1-2, with 8 bases lining up with TRBD1. Germline CDR1 SEHNR, CDR2 FQNEAQ (reference sequence). The CDR3 covers 16 residues. V was clipped by 5 bases and J by 1 base; unmatched bases: 9. CDR3: CASSVTTGAFNYGYTF. The CDR3 DNA reads TGTGCCAGCAGCGTGACGACAGGGGCCTTTAACTATGGCTACACCTTC.

The chain combines TRBV18 with TRBJ1-6; possible D gene TRBD1, 5 bases. Germline CDR1 KGHSH, CDR2 LQKENI. Trimming cost V 2 bases and J 7 bases, with 9 bases left between them. The CDR3 runs 14 residues. This CDR3 reads CASSPEGLNSPLHF. As DNA, the CDR3 is TGTGCCAGCTCACCAGAGGGGCTGAATTCACCCCTCCACTTT.

This clone has more than one count but fewer than ten. The chain uses TRBV11-2 and TRBJ2-1; D is unresolved. The germline V gene has CDR1 SGHAT and CDR2 FQNNGV. V gave up 1 base and J gave up 3 bases, with 7 bases separating them. The CDR3 extends over 14 amino acids. As DNA, the CDR3 is TGTGCCAGCAGCTTAGCCAGTTTCTACAATGAGCAGTTCTTC. Translating it yields CASSLASFYNEQFF. Full variable domain (missing parts from reference TRBV11-2 and TRBJ2-1): EAGVAQSPRYKIIEKRQSVAFWCNPISGHATLYWYQQILGQGPKLLIQFQNNGVVDDSQLPKDRFSAERLKGVDSTLKIQPAKLEDSAVYLCASSLASFYNEQFFGPGTRLTVL.

The chain joins TRBV25-1 to TRBJ2-6; 7 positions match TRBD1. Looked up from germline, CDR1 is MGHDK and CDR2 is SYGVNS. With V trimmed by 8 bases and J by 2 bases, 0 bases remained unmatched. CDR3 size: 13 residues. CDR3 nucleotides: TGTGCCAGCGACAGGGCTGGGGCCAACGTCCTGACTTTC. Translation gives CASDRAGANVLTF.

The chain carries TRBV2 and TRBJ1-5, with 9 positions matching TRBD1. Germline trimming cut 7 bases from V and 5 bases from J; bases unmatched to any gene: 9. The CDR3 contains 15 residues. Germline V lookup: CDR1 SNHLY, CDR2 FYNNEI. The CDR3 sequence: CASKATGGEYQPQHF. DNA for the CDR3: TGTGCCAGCAAGGCCACAGGGGGCGAGTATCAGCCCCAGCATTTT.

The chain recombines TRBV18 with TRBJ1-2; 8 positions agree with TRBD1. V dropped 4 bases and J dropped 7; count of bases not matched to a gene: 2. This CDR3 is built from 12 residues. Germline V gene data show CDR1 as KGHSH and CDR2 as LQKENI. CDR3 DNA sequence: TGTGCCAGCTCACTCGACAGGGGTGGCTACACCTTC. Amino acids: CASSLDRGGYTF. The full variable domain, its missing parts supplied by reference TRBV18 and TRBJ1-2, is NAGVMQNPRHLVRRRGQEARLRCSPMKGHSHVYWYRQLPEEGLKFMVYLQKENIIDESGMPKERFSAEFPKEGPSILRIQQVVRGDSAAYFCASSLDRGGYTFGSGTRLTVV.

This chain uses TRBV11-2 with TRBJ2-7; 13 bases fit TRBD2. The CDR3 contains 18 residues. J was trimmed by 2 bases and V by 0 bases; bases with no gene match: 7. In germline, CDR1 is SGHAT, CDR2 FQNNGV. CDR3 nucleotide sequence: TGTGCCAGCAGCTTAGATGGGGGGACTAGCGGGGCAACCTACGAGCAGTACTTC. It encodes CASSLDGGTSGATYEQYF.

Here the CDR3 reads CASSTRQSSSTDTQYF. CDR3 nucleotides: TGTGCCAGTAGTACCCGACAGAGCTCTAGCACAGATACGCAGTATTTT. The V and J genes are TRBV19 and TRBJ2-3; D might be TRBD1 (5 bases). In germline, CDR1 is LNHDA, CDR2 SQIVND (reference sequence). Trimming cost V 4 bases and J 0 bases, with 14 bases left between them. The CDR3 runs 16 residues.

The chain is built from TRBV5-4 and TRBJ2-4, with D perhaps given as TRBD1 or TRBD2 (5 bases each). The CDR3 is made up of 14 amino acids. CDR1 and CDR2 from the germline V gene are SGHNT and YYREEE (reference sequence). V was cut by 0 bases and J by 5 bases, with 9 bases left in between. The CDR3 DNA is TGTGCCAGCAGCTTGGGGGGGAAGGAAAACATTCAGTACTTC. As protein: CASSLGGKENIQYF.

The chain carries TRBV12-3 or TRBV12-4 and TRBJ2-5; 11 nucleotides agree with TRBD1. After removal of 4 bases from V and 6 bases from J, the junction contained 1 base not matched to a gene. There are 13 residues in the CDR3. CDR3 DNA: TGTGCCAGCAGTTGGGACAGGGGGAAGACCCAGTACTTC. Protein: CASSWDRGKTQYF.

The chain carries TRBV7-2 and TRBJ1-5, with D uncertain. The CDR3 length is 13 residues. Germline V gene data show CDR1 as SGHTA and CDR2 as FQGNSA. The germline V and J ends were trimmed by 5 bases and 1 base, with 6 bases remaining between them. The CDR3 region has the DNA TGTGCCAGCAGCGCAGACAGCAATCAGCCCCAGCATTTT. Translation gives CASSADSNQPQHF. Full variable domain (rest looked up from reference TRBV7-2 and TRBJ1-5): GAGVSQSPSNKVTEKGKDVELRCDPISGHTALYWYRQSLGQGLEFLIYFQGNSAPDKSGLPSDRFSAERTGGSVSTLTIQRTQQEDSAVYLCASSADSNQPQHFGDGTRLSIL.

The chain recombines TRBV6-4 with TRBJ1-2; the match to TRBD1 covers 7 bases. Looked up from germline, CDR1 is MRHNA and CDR2 is SNTAGT. The length of the CDR3 is 20 residues. Trimming cost V 5 bases and J 9 bases; bases outside gene matches: 30. CDR3: CASSSPYYTRQGFYVVCYTF. CDR3 nucleotides: TGTGCCAGCAGTTCCCCTTACTACACACGACAGGGATTCTACGTCGTATGCTACACCTTC.

J is TRBJ1-1 and V is TRBV5-1; a possible D gene is TRBD1 (6 bases). The CDR3 is 15 residues long. V was clipped by 0 bases and J by 5 bases, with 14 bases between them. Germline V lookup: CDR1 SGHRS, CDR2 YFSETQ. CDR3 in amino acids: CASSLDRQVATEAFF. DNA of the CDR3: TGCGCCAGCAGCTTGGACCGACAGGTAGCGACTGAAGCTTTCTTT.

The rearrangement links TRBV12-3 or TRBV12-4 to TRBJ1-2; unclear D gene. Trimming cost V 2 bases and J 8 bases, with 12 bases left between them. This CDR3 is 13 amino acids long. CDR3 nucleotide sequence: TGTGCCAGCAGTTTAACAGCGGTATACGGCTACACCTTC. Residues: CASSLTAVYGYTF.

J is TRBJ2-1 and V is TRBV5-1; TRBD1 matches 8 bases. From germline, CDR1 is SGHRS and CDR2 YFSETQ. This CDR3 is 15 amino acids long. J gave up 7 bases and V 4 bases, and 10 bases lay outside the gene matches. CDR3 coding DNA: TGCGCCAGCAGCACAGCAGGGGGCGCGGGGAATGAGCAGTTCTTC. Amino acids: CASSTAGGAGNEQFF.

The chain carries TRBV27 and TRBJ2-6; D tentatively reads TRBD1 or TRBD2 (5 bases each). This CDR3 has 14 residues. V lost 6 bases and J 1 base, leaving 7 bases between the germline ends. The germline V gene encodes CDR1 MNHEY and CDR2 SMNVEV (reference sequence). CDR3 DNA sequence: TGTGCCAGCAGGAGGGGATCTGGGGCCAACGTCCTGACTTTC. Its protein product is CASRRGSGANVLTF.

The chain uses TRBV11-2 and TRBJ1-6; unclear D gene. With 2 bases removed from V and 10 bases from J, the gap between germline ends came to 9 bases. Germline CDR1 is SGHAT and CDR2 is FQNNGV. The CDR3 runs to 13 residues. The CDR3 sequence: CASSLQPPSPLHF. The DNA for the CDR3 is TGTGCCAGCAGCTTACAGCCCCCCTCACCCCTCCACTTT.

This sequence joins TRBV11-2 and TRBJ1-2; a possible D gene is TRBD1 (6 bases). Trimming removed 4 bases at V and 8 bases at J, with 14 bases between. The CDR3 loop spans 13 amino acids. Germline assignment: CDR1 SGHAT and CDR2 FQNNGV. CDR3 sequence reads: CASSSIRGPGYTF. CDR3 nucleotide sequence: TGTGCCAGCAGCTCCATCCGGGGGCCGGGCTACACCTTC.